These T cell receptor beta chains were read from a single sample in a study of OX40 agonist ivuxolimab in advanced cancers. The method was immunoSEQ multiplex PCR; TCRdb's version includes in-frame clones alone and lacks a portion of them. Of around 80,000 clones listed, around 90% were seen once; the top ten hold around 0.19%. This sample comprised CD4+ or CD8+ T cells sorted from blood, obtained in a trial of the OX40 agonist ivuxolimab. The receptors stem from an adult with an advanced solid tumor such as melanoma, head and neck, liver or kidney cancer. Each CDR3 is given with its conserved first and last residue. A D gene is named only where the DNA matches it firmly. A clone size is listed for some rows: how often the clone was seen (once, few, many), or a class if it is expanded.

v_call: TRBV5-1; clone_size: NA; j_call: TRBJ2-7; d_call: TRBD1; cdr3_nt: TGCGCCAGCAGCGCGGGACAGGTAAGCTACGAGCAGTACTTC; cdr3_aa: CASSAGQVSYEQYF
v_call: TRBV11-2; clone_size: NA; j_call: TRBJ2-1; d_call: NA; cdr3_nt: TGTGCCAGCAGCTTGGGACTTAGGGATGAGCAGTTCTTC; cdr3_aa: CASSLGLRDEQFF
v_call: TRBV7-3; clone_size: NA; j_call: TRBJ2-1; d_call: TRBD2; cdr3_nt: TGTGCCAGCAGCCCCACTAGCGGGAGGCATGAGCAGTTCTTC; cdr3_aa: CASSPTSGRHEQFF
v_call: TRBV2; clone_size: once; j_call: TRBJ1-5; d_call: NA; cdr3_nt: TGTGCCAGCATGGCGGAGGGAAATCAGCCCCAGCATTTT; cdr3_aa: CASMAEGNQPQHF
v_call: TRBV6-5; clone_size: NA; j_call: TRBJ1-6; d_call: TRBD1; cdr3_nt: TGTGCCAGCAGTTATTGGGGGGACAGGGGGGATTCACCCCTCCACTTT; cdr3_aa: CASSYWGDRGDSPLHF
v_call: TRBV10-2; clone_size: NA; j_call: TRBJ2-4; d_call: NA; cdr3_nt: TGCGCCAGCAGTGAGGCCTGGATAGCCAAAAACATTCAGTACTTC; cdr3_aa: CASSEAWIAKNIQYF
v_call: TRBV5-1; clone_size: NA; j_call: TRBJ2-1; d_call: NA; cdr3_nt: TGCGCCAGCAGCTTGCTGACAGACTACAATGAGCAGTTCTTC; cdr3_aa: CASSLLTDYNEQFF
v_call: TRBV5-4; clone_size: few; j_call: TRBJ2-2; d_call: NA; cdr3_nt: TGTGCCAGCAGCTCCGACCCGAACACCGGGGAGCTGTTTTTT; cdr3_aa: CASSSDPNTGELFF
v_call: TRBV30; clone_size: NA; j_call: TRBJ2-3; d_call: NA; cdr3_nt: TGTGCCTGGAGTGTAGATAGGACATTCGGAGATACGCAGTATTTT; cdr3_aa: CAWSVDRTFGDTQYF
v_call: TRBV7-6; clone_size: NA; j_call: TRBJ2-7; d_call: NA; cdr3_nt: TGTGCCAGCAGCTCTACAGGAGGGCCATACGAGCAGTACTTC; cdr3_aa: CASSSTGGPYEQYF
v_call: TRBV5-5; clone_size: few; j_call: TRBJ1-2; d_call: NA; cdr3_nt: TGTGCCAGCAGCTTGGTGGGCAGTGGCTACACCTTC; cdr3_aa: CASSLVGSGYTF
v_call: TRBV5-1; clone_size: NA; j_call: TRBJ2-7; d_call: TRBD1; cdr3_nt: TGCGCCAGCAGCCATCGGACAGGCCTCGAGCAGTACTTC; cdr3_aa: CASSHRTGLEQYF
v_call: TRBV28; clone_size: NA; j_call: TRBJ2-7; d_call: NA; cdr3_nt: TGTGCCACCTGCCTGGCGAGGGAGGTGGACGAGCAGTACTTC; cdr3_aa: CATCLAREVDEQYF
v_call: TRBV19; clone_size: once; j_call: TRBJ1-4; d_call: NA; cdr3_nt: TGTGCCAGTCGGGTGGGGGACGAAAAACTGTTTTTT; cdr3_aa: CASRVGDEKLFF
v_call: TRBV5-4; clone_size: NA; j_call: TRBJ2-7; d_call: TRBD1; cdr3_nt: TGTGCCAGCAGCCGACAGGGGGCCTACGAGCAGTACTTC; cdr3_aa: CASSRQGAYEQYF
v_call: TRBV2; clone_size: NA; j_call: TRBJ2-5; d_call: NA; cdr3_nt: TGTGCCAGCAGTGAAGGGACCTACCAAGAGACCCAGTACTTC; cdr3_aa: CASSEGTYQETQYF
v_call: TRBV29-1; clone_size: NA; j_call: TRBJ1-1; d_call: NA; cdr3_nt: TGCAGCGTTGTGGTCAGCGGAACCGAAGCTTTCTTT; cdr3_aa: CSVVVSGTEAFF
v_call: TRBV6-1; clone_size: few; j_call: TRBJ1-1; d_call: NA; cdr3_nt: TGTGCCGGGCAGGGGTCGGGGAACACTGAAGCTTTCTTT; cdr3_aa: CAGQGSGNTEAFF
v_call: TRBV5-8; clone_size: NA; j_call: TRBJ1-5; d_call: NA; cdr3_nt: TGTGCCAGCAGCTTGGCGGTAGGGAGGGTCAGCAATCAGCCCCAGCATTTT; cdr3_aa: CASSLAVGRVSNQPQHF
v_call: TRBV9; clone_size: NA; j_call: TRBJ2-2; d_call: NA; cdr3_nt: TGTGCCAGCAGCGTAGAATGGGCAGGGCTGAACACCGGGGAGCTGTTTTTT; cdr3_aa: CASSVEWAGLNTGELFF
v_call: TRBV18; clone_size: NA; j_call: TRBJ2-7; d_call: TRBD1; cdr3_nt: TGTGCCAGCTCACCCCTTCCTCCCGGGACAGGATTCTACGAGCAGTACTTC; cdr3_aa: CASSPLPPGTGFYEQYF
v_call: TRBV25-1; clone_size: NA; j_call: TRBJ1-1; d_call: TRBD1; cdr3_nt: TGTGCCAGCAGTGGCCAGGGGGTGGCGAACACTGAAGCTTTCTTT; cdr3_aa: CASSGQGVANTEAFF
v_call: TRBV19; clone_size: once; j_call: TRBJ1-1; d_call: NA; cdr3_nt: TGTGCCAGTAGTATAGTCGGGGTCAGGAGTGAAGCTTTCTTT; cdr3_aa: CASSIVGVRSEAFF
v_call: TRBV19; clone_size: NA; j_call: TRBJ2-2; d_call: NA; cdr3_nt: TGTGCCAGCCTAGAGGGGGGGAACACCGGGGAGCTGTTTTTT; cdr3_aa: CASLEGGNTGELFF
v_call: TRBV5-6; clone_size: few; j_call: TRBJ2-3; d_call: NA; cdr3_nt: TGTGCCAGCAGCCACGACAGGACTAGCACAGATACGCAGTATTTT; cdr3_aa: CASSHDRTSTDTQYF
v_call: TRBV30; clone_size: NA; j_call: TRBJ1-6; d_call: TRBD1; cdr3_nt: TGTGCCTGGAGGGCGGCGGACAGGGAATTTTCACCCCTCCACTTT; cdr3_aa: CAWRAADREFSPLHF
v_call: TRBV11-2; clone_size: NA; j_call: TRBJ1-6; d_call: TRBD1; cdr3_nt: TGTGCCAGCAGCTTAGCTACAGGGGTTGGTTCACCCCTCCACTTT; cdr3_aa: CASSLATGVGSPLHF
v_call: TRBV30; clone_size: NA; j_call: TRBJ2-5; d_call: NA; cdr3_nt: TGTGCCTGGAGTCCCCCCCGGACAAAGAAAGAAGAGACCCAGTACTTC; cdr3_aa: CAWSPPRTKKEETQYF
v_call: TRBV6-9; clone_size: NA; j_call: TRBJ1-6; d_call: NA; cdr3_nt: TGTGCCAGCAGTTATCTACCCCTCCACTTT; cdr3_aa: CASSYLPLHF
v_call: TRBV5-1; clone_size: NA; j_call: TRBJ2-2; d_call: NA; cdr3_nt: TGCGCCAGCAGCTTTGGAGGGTCGGGAGCCGGGGAGCTGTTTTTT; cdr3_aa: CASSFGGSGAGELFF
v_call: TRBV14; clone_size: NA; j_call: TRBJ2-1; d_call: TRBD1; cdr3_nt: TGTGCCAGCAGCCAGGGCAGGGGGCGACGCAATGAGCAGTTCTTC; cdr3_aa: CASSQGRGRRNEQFF
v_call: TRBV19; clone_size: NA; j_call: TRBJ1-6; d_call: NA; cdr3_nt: TGTGCCAGTAGGGCGGGACAAAGCAATTCACCCCTCCACTTT; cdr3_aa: CASRAGQSNSPLHF
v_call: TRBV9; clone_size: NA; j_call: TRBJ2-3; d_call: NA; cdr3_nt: TGTGCCAGCAGCATCCTCCCCGTCACAGATACGCAGTATTTT; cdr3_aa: CASSILPVTDTQYF
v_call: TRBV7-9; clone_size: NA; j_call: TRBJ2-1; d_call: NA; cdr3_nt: TGTGCCAGCAGCTTAGCGGCGGGACTCATCTCCTACAATGAGCAGTTCTTC; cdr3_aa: CASSLAAGLISYNEQFF
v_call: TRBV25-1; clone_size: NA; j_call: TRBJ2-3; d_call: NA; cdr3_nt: TGTGCCAGCGGTGGAGGGTACACAGATACGCAGTATTTT; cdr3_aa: CASGGGYTDTQYF
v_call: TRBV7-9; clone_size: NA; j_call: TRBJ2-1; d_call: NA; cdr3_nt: TGTGCCAGCAGCTTTAAAACTCGGATCCGAAGCGACAATGAGCAGTTCTTC; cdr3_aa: CASSFKTRIRSDNEQFF
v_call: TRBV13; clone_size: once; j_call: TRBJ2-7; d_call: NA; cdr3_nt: TGTGCCAGCAGCGGTTCAGGAGTCTACGAGCAGTACTTC; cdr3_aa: CASSGSGVYEQYF
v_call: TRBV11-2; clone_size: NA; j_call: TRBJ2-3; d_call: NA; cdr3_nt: TGTGCCAGCAGCTTAGGTAACGGGGGTAGCACAGATACGCAGTATTTT; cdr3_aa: CASSLGNGGSTDTQYF
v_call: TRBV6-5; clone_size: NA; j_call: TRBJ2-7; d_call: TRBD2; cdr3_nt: TGTGCCAGCAGCCTGACTAGCGGGGGCCCTTACGAGCAGTACTTC; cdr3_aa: CASSLTSGGPYEQYF
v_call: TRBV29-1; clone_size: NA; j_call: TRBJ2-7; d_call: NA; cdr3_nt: TGCAGCGGAATGGGAGGACCCTACGAGCAGTACTTC; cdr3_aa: CSGMGGPYEQYF
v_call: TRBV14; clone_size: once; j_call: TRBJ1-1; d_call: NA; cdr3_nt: TGTGCCAGCAGCCAGTCACAGCCGAACACTGAAGCTTTCTTT; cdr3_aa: CASSQSQPNTEAFF
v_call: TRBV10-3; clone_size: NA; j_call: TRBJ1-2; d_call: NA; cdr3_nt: TGTGCCATCAGTGATCTCCTGGACTATGGCTACACCTTC; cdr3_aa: CAISDLLDYGYTF
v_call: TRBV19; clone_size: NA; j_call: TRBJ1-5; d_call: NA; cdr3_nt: TGTGCCAGTAATCATCAGGGAGGCCGGCAGCCCCAGCATTTT; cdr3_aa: CASNHQGGRQPQHF
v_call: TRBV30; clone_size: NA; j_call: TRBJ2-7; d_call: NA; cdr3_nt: TGTGCCTGGAGTGCCGGGACTGTTTCCTACGAGCAGTACTTC; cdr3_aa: CAWSAGTVSYEQYF
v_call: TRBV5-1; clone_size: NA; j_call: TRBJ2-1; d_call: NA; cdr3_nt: TGCGCCAGCAGCTTGGACCTCAATGAAGGGCGTGAGCAGTTCTTC; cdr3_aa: CASSLDLNEGREQFF
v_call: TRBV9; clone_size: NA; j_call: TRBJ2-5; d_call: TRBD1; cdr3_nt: TGTGCCAGCAGCACCCCGGGACAGGGAGAGACCCAGTACTTC; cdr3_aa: CASSTPGQGETQYF
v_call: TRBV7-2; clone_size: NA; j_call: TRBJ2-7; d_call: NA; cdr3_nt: TGTGCCAGCAGCATCCGGGACTCCAAGGTAGAGCAGTACTTC; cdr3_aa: CASSIRDSKVEQYF
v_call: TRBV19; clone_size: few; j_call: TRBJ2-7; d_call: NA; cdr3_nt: TGTGCCAGTAGTTCAGTGTGGGGCTACGAGCAGTACTTC; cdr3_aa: CASSSVWGYEQYF
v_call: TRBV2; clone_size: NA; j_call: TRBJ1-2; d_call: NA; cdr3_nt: TGTGCCAGCAGTGAGTCGGGGCGGGATAACTATGGCTACACCTTC; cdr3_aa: CASSESGRDNYGYTF
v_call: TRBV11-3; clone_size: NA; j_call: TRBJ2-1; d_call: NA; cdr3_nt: TGTGCCAGCAGCTCCCTCAGGGTGAGCTCCTACAATGAGCAGTTCTTC; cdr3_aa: CASSSLRVSSYNEQFF
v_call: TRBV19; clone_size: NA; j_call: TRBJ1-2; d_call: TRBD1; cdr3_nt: TGTGCCAGTAGACCGCCCGGGACAGGACCAGCACGTTTGGGCTATGGCTACACCTTC; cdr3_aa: CASRPPGTGPARLGYGYTF
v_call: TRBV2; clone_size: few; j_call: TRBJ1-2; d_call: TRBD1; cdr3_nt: TGTGCCAGCAGTGTTGACAGGGAGATTGGCTACACCTTC; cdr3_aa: CASSVDREIGYTF
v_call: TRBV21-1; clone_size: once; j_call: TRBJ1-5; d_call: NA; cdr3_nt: TGTGCCAGCAGCAAAGGGAAAACGGACAGGGCCCCGATGCAGCCCCAGCATTTT; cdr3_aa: CASSKGKTDRAPMQPQHF
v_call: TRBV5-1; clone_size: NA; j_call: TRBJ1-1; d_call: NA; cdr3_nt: TGCGCCAGCAGCTTGTTGGCCAACACTGAAGCTTTCTTT; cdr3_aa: CASSLLANTEAFF
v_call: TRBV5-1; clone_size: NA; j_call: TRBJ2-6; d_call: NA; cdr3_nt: TGCGCCAGCAGCTTGCGGTCTGGGGCCAACGTCCTGACTTTC; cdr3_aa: CASSLRSGANVLTF
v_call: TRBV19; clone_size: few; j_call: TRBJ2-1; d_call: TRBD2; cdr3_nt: TGTGCCAGTAAGGGTAGCGGGGGGCACTACAATGAGCAGTTCTTC; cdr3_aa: CASKGSGGHYNEQFF
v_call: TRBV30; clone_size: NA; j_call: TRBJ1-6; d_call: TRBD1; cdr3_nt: TGTGCCTGGGAGGACAGGGGGAATTCACCCCTCCACTTT; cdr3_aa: CAWEDRGNSPLHF